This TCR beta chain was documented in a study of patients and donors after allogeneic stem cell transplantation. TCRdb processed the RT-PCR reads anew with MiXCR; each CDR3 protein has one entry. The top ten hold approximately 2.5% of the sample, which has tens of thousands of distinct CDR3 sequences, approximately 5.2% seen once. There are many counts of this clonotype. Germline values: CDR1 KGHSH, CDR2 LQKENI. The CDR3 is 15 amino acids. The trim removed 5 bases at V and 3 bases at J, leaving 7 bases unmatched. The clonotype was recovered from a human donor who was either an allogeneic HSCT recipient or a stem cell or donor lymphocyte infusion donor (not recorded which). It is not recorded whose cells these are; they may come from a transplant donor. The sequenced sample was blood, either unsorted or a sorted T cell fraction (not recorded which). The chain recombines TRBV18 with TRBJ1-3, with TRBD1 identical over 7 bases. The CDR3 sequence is CASSYARGFGNTIYF. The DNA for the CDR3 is TGTGCCAGCTCATACGCCAGGGGGTTTGGAAACACCATATATTTT.